The rows below give T cell receptor beta chains drawn from one sample of a study of T cell responses to AZD1222 COVID-19 vaccine. Using immunoSEQ multiplex PCR, the repertoire was profiled, and TCRdb retains in-frame clones only, with some absent. The sample includes 80,000 to 100,000 clones, 80% to 90% of them seen just once. The sequences come from peripheral blood, collected on day 0 of AZD1222 vaccination. The receptor set was obtained from an adult in good health. Each CDR3 is given with its conserved first and last residue. A D gene is named only where the DNA matches it firmly.

J | V | D | DNA | CDR3
TRBJ2-7 | TRBV7-9 | TRBD1 | TGTGCCAGCAGCTACCGCGGACAGGACTACGAGCAGTACTTC | CASSYRGQDYEQYF
TRBJ2-1 | TRBV5-8 | TRBD2 | TGTGCCAGCAAAAGATCCGAGACTAGCGGCCACAATGAGCAGTTCTTC | CASKRSETSGHNEQFF
TRBJ1-2 | TRBV3-1/TRBV3-2 | . | TGTGCCAGCAGCCAAGAAGGTGGTCAGGCTGGAGGCTACACCTTC | CASSQEGGQAGGYTF
TRBJ1-4 | TRBV11-2 | TRBD1 | TGTGCCAGCAGCAGGGACAGGGGGAATGAAAAACTGTTTTTT | CASSRDRGNEKLFF
TRBJ1-6 | TRBV19 | TRBD1 | TGTGCCAGTAGTATCGGGACAGGCAATTCACCCCTCCACTTT | CASSIGTGNSPLHF
TRBJ1-1 | TRBV11-3 | . | TGTGCCAGCTCACAGGGGAACACTGAAGCTTTCTTT | CASSQGNTEAFF
TRBJ1-1 | TRBV5-1 | . | TGCGCCAGCAGCCCTCAGGGTCCTGAAGCTTTCTTT | CASSPQGPEAFF
TRBJ2-6 | TRBV4-2 | . | TGTGCCAGCAGCCAAGAACCCCGGGAACGCTCTGGGGCCAACGTCCTGACTTTC | CASSQEPRERSGANVLTF
TRBJ1-2 | TRBV30 | TRBD1 | TGTGCCTGGAGGGGGACAGGAGGTGGCTACACCTTC | CAWRGTGGGYTF
TRBJ1-1 | TRBV5-8 | . | TGTGCCAGCAGCTTGGCCGGGAGGACATACCCTAGAGCTTTCTTT | CASSLAGRTYPRAFF
TRBJ2-7 | TRBV30 | . | TGTGCTGGGACCGAGACAGTGAACTACGAGCAGTACTTC | CAGTETVNYEQYF
TRBJ1-6 | TRBV19 | . | TGTGCCAGTAGTCCGACAGGTCCGCGGAATTCACCCCTCCACTTT | CASSPTGPRNSPLHF
TRBJ1-6 | TRBV14 | . | TGTGCCAGCAGCCAGGATGAAGGACAGATTTATAATTCACCCCTCCACTTT | CASSQDEGQIYNSPLHF
TRBJ2-7 | TRBV11-2 | . | TGTGCCAGCAGCTTAGGCAGGTACGAGCAGTACTTC | CASSLGRYEQYF
TRBJ1-2 | TRBV3-1/TRBV3-2 | . | TGTGCCAGCAGCGCACGGGACCACAAGGGTGGAGGCTACACCTTC | CASSARDHKGGGYTF
TRBJ1-1 | TRBV25-1 | TRBD1 | TGTGCCAGCAGCGGGACAGGGTTCACTGAAGCTTTCTTT | CASSGTGFTEAFF
TRBJ2-1 | TRBV7-2 | . | TGTGCCAGCAGCTTACTCGACTCCTACAATGAGCAGTTCTTC | CASSLLDSYNEQFF
TRBJ2-2 | TRBV7-2 | . | TGTGCCAGCAGCTTATCTACGCGGTTAGGGTACGGAAGCACCGGGGAGCTGTTTTTT | CASSLSTRLGYGSTGELFF
TRBJ2-7 | TRBV5-5 | TRBD2 | TGTGCCAGCAGCCGCGCTAGCGGGGGAAATCGGTACGAGCAGTACTTC | CASSRASGGNRYEQYF
TRBJ2-3 | TRBV7-3 | . | TGTGCCAGCAGCTGGGGGGACGGCACGCAGTATTTT | CASSWGDGTQYF
TRBJ2-5 | TRBV6-5 | . | TGTGCCAGCAGTCGAGGAGGGGGCGGGGAGACCCAGTACTTC | CASSRGGGGETQYF
TRBJ1-6 | TRBV11-2 | . | TGTGCCAGCAGCTTTACAGGGAATTCACCCCTCCACTTT | CASSFTGNSPLHF
TRBJ2-1 | TRBV11-3 | TRBD2 | TGTGCCAGCAGCTTAGTAGCGGGAGGGGCAGATGAGCAGTTCTTC | CASSLVAGGADEQFF
TRBJ1-5 | TRBV2 | . | TGTGCCAGCTACCGGGACGTCAATCAGCCCCAGCATTTT | CASYRDVNQPQHF
TRBJ2-3 | TRBV5-1 | TRBD2 | TGCGCCAGCAGCTCGGGACTAGCGGGGGGCGCAGATACGCAGTATTTT | CASSSGLAGGADTQYF
TRBJ1-3 | TRBV5-4 | . | TGTGCCAGCAGCCCCAGGGGCGAGCAGAACACCATATATTTT | CASSPRGEQNTIYF
TRBJ1-1 | TRBV9 | . | TGTGCCAGCAGCGGCGTAAGGGGTGGCACTGAAGCTTTCTTT | CASSGVRGGTEAFF
TRBJ1-1 | TRBV27 | . | TGTGCCAGCAGTTGGGGGGGCTTGGGAACTGAAGCTTTCTTT | CASSWGGLGTEAFF
TRBJ2-5 | TRBV5-4 | TRBD2 | TGTGCCAGCAGCTTGGGGGGTCTAGCGGGCAACCAAGAGACCCAGTACTTC | CASSLGGLAGNQETQYF
TRBJ1-1 | TRBV27 | . | TGTGCCAGCAGTTTAATCGGGCAGAACACTGAAGCTTTCTTT | CASSLIGQNTEAFF
TRBJ2-4 | TRBV28 | TRBD1 | TGTGCCAGCAGTTTGGCGACAGGGGGCTTAACCAAAAACATTCAGTACTTC | CASSLATGGLTKNIQYF
TRBJ1-2 | TRBV23-1 | . | TGCGCCAGCAGACCTCGGGCGCGTGGCTATGGCTACACCTTC | CASRPRARGYGYTF